This TCR beta chain was sequenced for a study of regulatory T cells in long-lasting Graves disease. Both iRepertoire HTBI primers and Arm-PCR of CDR3 regions were used to build the TCR beta libraries. TCRdb independently ran MiXCR on the multiplex PCR reads; one entry per CDR3 protein. The table has about 220,000 distinct CDR3 sequences, roughly 19% seen once; the top ten hold about 11%. This clonotype was seen at least ten times. Time point specified: newly diagnosed GD, antithyroid drugs for less than 3 months. After RNA was extracted from PBMCs, the TCR library was made from it. Each of the patients was recruited from an endocrinology department situated in Xi'an, China. The sample was also reused in another study, on T cells in Graves' hyperthyroidism and ophthalmopathy.

This specimen consisted of peripheral blood mononuclear cells (PBMCs), obtained at new diagnosis, from a patient treated with antithyroid drugs. The sequence was collected from a young woman with Graves disease.

CDR3 sequence (DNA): TGTGCCAGCAGTAAATGGACAGGGGGAAACACCATATATTTT. This translates into CASSKWTGGNTIYF. The chain recombines TRBV27 with TRBJ1-3; TRBD1 matches at 8 bases. The V and J ends lost 5 bases and 4 bases, in that order; junction bases with no gene match: 4. CDR1 and CDR2 from the germline V gene are MNHEY and SMNVEV (reference sequence). There are 14 residues in the CDR3.